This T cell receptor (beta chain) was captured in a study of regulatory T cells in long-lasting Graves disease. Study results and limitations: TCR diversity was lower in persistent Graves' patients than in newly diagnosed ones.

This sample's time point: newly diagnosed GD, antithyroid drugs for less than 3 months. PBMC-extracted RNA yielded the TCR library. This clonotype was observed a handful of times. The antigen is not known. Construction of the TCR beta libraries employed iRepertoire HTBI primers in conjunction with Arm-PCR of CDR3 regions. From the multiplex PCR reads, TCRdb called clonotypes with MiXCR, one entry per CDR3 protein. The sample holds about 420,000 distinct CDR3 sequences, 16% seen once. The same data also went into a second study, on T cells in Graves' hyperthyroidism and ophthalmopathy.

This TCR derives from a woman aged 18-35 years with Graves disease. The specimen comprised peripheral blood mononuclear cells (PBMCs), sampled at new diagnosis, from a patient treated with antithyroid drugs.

The CDR3 DNA reads TGTGCCAGCAGTTCCCACCGAACGGCTTTCTTT. It is translated as CASSSHRTAFF. The J gene is TRBJ1-1, the V gene TRBV28; no reliable D call. The length of the CDR3 is 11 residues. V dropped 4 bases and J dropped 11 bases, with 11 bases sitting between them. CDR1 and CDR2 from the germline V gene are MDHEN and SYDVKM.